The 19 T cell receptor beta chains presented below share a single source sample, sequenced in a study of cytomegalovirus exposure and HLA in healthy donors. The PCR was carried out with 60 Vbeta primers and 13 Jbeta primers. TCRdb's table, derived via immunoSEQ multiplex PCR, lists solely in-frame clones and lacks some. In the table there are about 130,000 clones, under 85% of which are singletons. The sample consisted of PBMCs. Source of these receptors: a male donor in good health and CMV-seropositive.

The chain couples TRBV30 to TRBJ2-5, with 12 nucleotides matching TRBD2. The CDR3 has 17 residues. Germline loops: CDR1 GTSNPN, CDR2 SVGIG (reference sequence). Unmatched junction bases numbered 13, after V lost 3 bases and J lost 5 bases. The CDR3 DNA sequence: TGTGCCTGGAGGTACCCCCCGACTAGCGGGGGTGCTGAGACCCAGTACTTC. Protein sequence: CAWRYPPTSGGAETQYF.

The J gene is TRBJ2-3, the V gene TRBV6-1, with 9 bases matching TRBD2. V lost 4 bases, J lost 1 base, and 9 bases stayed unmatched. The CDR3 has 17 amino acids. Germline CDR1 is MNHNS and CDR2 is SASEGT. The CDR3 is CASSALLAGSGTDTQYF. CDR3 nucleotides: TGTGCCAGCAGTGCCCTACTAGCGGGCTCGGGCACAGATACGCAGTATTTT.

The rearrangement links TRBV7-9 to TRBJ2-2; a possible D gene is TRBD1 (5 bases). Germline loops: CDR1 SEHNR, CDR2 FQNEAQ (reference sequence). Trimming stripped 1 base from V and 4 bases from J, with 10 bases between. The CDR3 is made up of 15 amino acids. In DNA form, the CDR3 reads TGTGCCAGCAGCTTAGGCAGGGCCAGCACCGGGGAGCTGTTTTTT. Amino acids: CASSLGRASTGELFF.

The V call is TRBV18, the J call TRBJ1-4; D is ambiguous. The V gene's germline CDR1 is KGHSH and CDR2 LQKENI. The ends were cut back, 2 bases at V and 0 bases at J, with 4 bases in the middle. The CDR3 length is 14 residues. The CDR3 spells CASSPYATNEKLFF. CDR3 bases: TGTGCCAGCTCACCATATGCAACTAATGAAAAACTGTTTTTT.

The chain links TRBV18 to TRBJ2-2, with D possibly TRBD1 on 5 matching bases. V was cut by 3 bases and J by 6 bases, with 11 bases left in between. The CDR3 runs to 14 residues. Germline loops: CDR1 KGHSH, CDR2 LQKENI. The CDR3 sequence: CASSPPGRPGELFF. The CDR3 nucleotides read TGTGCCAGCTCACCGCCAGGGCGCCCCGGGGAGCTGTTTTTT. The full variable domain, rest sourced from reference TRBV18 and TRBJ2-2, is NAGVMQNPRHLVRRRGQEARLRCSPMKGHSHVYWYRQLPEEGLKFMVYLQKENIIDESGMPKERFSAEFPKEGPSILRIQQVVRGDSAAYFCASSPPGRPGELFFGEGSRLTVL.

CDR3 nucleotide sequence: TGTGCCAGCAGTTTATTATCCATCCCGGGACAGGGTAAGGTTGAGCAGTTCTTC. Protein: CASSLLSIPGQGKVEQFF. The chain has TRBV28 and TRBJ2-1; 9 nucleotides align to TRBD1. CDR1 and CDR2 from the germline V gene are MDHEN and SYDVKM. The CDR3 is 18 residues long. With V trimmed by 1 base and J by 9 bases, 16 bases remained unmatched. Full variable domain (remainder filled in from reference TRBV28 and TRBJ2-1): DVKVTQSSRYLVKRTGEKVFLECVQDMDHENMFWYRQDPGLGLRLIYFSYDVKMKEKGDIPEGYSVSREKKERFSLILESASTNQTSMYLCASSLLSIPGQGKVEQFFGPGTRLTVL.

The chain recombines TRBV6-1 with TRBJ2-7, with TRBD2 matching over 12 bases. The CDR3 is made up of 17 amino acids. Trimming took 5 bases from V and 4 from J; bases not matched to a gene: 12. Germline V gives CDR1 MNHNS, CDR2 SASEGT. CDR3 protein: CASSQGPPSGGGYEQYF. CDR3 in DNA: TGTGCCAGCAGTCAAGGGCCCCCTAGCGGGGGGGGATACGAGCAGTACTTC.

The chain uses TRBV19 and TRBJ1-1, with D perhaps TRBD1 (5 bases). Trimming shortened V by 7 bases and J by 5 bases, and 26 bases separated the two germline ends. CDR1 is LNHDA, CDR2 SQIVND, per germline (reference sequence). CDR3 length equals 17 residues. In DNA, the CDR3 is TGTGCCAGTACCCCTCGATTGGGTGACAGCCCTTTAACTGAAGCTTTCTTT. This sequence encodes CASTPRLGDSPLTEAFF.

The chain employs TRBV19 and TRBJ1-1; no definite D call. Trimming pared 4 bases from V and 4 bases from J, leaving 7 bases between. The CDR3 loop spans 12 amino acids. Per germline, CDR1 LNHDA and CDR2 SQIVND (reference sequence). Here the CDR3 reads CASSNRGTEAFF. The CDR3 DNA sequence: TGTGCCAGTAGTAACCGAGGCACTGAAGCTTTCTTT.

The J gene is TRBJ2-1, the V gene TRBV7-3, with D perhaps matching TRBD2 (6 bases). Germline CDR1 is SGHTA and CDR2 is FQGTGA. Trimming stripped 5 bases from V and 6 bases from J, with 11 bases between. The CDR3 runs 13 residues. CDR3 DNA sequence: TGTGCCAGCAGCCCCTCCGGGGGCAATGAGCAGTTCTTC. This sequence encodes CASSPSGGNEQFF.

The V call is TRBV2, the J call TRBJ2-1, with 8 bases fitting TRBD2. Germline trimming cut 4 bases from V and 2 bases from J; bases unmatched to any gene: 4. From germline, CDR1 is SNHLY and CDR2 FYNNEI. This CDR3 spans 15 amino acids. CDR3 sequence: CASSVREGAYNEQFF. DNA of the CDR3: TGTGCCAGCAGTGTCCGGGAGGGAGCCTACAATGAGCAGTTCTTC.

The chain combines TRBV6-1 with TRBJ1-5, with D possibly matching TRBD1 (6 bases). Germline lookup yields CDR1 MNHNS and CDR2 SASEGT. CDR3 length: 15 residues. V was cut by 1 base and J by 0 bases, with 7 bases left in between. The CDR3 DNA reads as TGTGCCAGCAGTGAAGTGGGACATAGCAATCAGCCCCAGCATTTT. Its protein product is CASSEVGHSNQPQHF.

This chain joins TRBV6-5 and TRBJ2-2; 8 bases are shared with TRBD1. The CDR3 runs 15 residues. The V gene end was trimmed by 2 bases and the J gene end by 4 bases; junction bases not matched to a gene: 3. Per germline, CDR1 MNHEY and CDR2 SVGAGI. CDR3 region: CASSYIGQGTGELFF. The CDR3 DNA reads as TGTGCCAGCAGTTACATAGGACAGGGCACCGGGGAGCTGTTTTTT.

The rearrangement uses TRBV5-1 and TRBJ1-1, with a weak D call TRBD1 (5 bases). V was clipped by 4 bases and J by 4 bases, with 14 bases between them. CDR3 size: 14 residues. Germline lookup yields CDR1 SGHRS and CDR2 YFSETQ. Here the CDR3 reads CASSTGGIGTEAFF. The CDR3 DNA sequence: TGCGCCAGCAGCACCGGGGGGATCGGCACTGAAGCTTTCTTT.

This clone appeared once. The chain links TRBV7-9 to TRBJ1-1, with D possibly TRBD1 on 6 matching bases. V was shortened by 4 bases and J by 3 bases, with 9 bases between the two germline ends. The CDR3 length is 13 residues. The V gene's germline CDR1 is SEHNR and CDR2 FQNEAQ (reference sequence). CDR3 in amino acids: CASSSQGYTEAFF. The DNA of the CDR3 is TGTGCCAGCAGCTCACAGGGATACACTGAAGCTTTCTTT.

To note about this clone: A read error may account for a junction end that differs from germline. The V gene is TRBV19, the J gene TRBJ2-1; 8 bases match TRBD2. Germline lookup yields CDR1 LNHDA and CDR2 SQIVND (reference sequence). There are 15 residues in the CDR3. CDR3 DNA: TGTGCCAGTAGTATAACGGGAGGGCCGGAAAATGGGCAGTTCTTC. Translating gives CASSITGGPENGQFF.

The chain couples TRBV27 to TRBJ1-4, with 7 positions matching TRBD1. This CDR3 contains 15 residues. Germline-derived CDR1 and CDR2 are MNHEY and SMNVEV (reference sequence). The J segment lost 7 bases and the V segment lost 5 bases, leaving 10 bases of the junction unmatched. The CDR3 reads CASSPRTGWSEKLFF. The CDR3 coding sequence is TGTGCCAGCAGTCCGCGGACAGGATGGAGTGAAAAACTGTTTTTT.

The CDR3 nucleotides are TGTGCCAGCAGTTGGACTAGCGGGAGAGGGGAAGATACGCAGTATTTT. It encodes CASSWTSGRGEDTQYF. This chain links TRBV2 with TRBJ2-3; 13 nucleotides align to TRBD2. Unmatched junction bases numbered 7, after V lost 5 bases and J lost 5 bases. The CDR3 spans 16 residues. CDR1 is SNHLY and CDR2 is FYNNEI in the germline V gene.

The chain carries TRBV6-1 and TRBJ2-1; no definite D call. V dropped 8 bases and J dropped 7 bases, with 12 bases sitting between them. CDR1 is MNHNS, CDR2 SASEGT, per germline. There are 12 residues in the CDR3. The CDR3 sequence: CASAVLLNEQFF. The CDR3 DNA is TGTGCCAGCGCGGTCCTTCTTAATGAGCAGTTCTTC.